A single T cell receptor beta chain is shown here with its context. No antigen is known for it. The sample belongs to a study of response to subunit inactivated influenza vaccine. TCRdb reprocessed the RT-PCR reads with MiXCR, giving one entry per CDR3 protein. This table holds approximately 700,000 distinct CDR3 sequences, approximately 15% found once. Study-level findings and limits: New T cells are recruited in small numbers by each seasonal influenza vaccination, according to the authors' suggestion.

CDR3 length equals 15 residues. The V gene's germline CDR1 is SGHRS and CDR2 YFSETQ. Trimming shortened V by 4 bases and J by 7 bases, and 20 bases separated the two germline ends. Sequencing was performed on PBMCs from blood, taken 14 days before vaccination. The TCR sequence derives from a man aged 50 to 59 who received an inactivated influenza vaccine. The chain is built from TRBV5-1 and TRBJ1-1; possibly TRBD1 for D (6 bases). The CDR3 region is CASSPDGGRGVEAFF. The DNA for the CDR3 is TGCGCCAGCAGCCCAGACGGGGGTAGGGGGGTTGAAGCTTTCTTT. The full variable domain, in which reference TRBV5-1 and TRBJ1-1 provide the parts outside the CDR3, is KAGVTQTPRYLIKTRGQQVTLSCSPISGHRSVSWYQQTPGQGLQFLFEYFSETQRNKGNFPGRFSGRQFSNSRSEMNVSTLELGDSALYLCASSPDGGRGVEAFFGQGTRLTVV.